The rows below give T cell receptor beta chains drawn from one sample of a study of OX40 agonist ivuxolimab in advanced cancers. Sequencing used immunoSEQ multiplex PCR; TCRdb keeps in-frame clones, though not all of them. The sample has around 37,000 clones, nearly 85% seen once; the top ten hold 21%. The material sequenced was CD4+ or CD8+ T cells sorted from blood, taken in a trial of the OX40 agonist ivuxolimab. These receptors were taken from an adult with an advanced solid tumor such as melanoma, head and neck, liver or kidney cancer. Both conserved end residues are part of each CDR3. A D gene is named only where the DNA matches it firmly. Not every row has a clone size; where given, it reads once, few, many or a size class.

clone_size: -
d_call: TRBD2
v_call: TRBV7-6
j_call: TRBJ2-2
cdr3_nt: TGTGCCAGCAGCCGGGGACTAGCGGAGGGGGGCGGGGAGCTGTTTTTT
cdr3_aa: CASSRGLAEGGGELFF

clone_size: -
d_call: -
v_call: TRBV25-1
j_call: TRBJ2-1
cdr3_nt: TGTGCCAGCAGCCCTAACAGGGTCGCGGCCACAGGTGAGCAGTTCTTC
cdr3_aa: CASSPNRVAATGEQFF

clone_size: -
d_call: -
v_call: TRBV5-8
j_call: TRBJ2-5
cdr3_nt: TGTGCCAGCAGCCCCTATGGGCGGGTTGGGGAGACCCAGTACTTC
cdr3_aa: CASSPYGRVGETQYF

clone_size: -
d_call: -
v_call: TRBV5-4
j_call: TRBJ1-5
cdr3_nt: TGTGCCAGCAGCTACTGGAATCAGCCCCAGCATTTT
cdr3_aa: CASSYWNQPQHF

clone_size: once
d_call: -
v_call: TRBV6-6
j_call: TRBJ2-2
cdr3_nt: TGTGCCAGCAGTTACTCGAGCTTCCAGAAAGCCGGGGAGCTGTTTTTT
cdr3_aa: CASSYSSFQKAGELFF

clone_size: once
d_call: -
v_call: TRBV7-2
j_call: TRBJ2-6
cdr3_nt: TGTGCCAGCAGCCCCACGGGGCCCAACTCTGGGGCCAACGTCCTGACTTTC
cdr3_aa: CASSPTGPNSGANVLTF

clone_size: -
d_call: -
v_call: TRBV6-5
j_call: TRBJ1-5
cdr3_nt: TGTGCCAGCAGCTACGACAGGAATCAGCCCCAGCATTTT
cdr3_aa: CASSYDRNQPQHF

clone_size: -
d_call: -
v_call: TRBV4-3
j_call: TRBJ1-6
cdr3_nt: TGCGCCAGCAGCCAAGGGGGGAGGTGGTCACCCCTCCACTTT
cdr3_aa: CASSQGGRWSPLHF

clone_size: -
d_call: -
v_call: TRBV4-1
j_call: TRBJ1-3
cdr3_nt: TGCGCCAGCAGCCAAGGTGTTTTGGGCTCTGGAAACACCATATATTTT
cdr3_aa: CASSQGVLGSGNTIYF

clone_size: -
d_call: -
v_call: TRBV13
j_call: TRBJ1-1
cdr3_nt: TGTGCCAGCAGCTTGAGAGAGGACCTGAACACTGAAGCTTTCTTT
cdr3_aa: CASSLREDLNTEAFF

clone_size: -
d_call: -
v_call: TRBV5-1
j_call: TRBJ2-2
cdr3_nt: TGCGCCAGCAGCCCAATCTCTGTTTCTCGGACCGGGGAGCTGTTTTTT
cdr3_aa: CASSPISVSRTGELFF

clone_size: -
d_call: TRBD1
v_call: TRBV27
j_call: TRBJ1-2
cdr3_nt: TGTGCCAGTCGGGACAGGGCGCTAGCTAACTATGGCTACACCTTC
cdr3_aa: CASRDRALANYGYTF

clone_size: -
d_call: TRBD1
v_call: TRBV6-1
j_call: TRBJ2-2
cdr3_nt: TGTGCCAGCAGTGTAGGGACAGGGGGTGCCGGGGAGCTGTTTTTT
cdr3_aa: CASSVGTGGAGELFF

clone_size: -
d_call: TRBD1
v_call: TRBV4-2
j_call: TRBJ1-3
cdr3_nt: TGTGCCAGCAGCCAAGATCTGGGACAGGGTAATCGGTTTTCTGGAAACACCATATATTTT
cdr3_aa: CASSQDLGQGNRFSGNTIYF

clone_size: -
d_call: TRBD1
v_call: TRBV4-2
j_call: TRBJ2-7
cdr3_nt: TGTGCCAGCAGCCCGCGACAGGGGTTCGAGCAGTACTTC
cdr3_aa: CASSPRQGFEQYF

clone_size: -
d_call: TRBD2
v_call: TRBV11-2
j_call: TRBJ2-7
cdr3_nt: TGTGCCAGCAGCTTATTTAGCGGGAGAACCTACGAGCAGTACTTC
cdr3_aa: CASSLFSGRTYEQYF

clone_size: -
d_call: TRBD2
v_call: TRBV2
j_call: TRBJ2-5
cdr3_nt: TGTGCCAGCAGCCTAAGCGGGGGGCCCGAAGAGACCCAGTACTTC
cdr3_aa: CASSLSGGPEETQYF

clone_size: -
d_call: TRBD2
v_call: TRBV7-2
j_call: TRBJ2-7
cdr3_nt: TGTGCCAGCAGCCCCCTCGGGACTAGCGGGACCTACGAGCAGTACTTC
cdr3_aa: CASSPLGTSGTYEQYF

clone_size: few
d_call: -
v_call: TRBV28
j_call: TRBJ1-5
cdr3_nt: TGTGCCAGCAGTACCCAGGGGCCAGGTCAGCCCCAGCATTTT
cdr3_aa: CASSTQGPGQPQHF

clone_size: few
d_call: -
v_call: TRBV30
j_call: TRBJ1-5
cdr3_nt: TGTGCCTGGGGGAGGAGGGGCCATCAGCCCCAGCATTTT
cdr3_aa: CAWGRRGHQPQHF